Listed below are T cell receptor beta chains from one sample, sequenced in a study of blood T cell repertoires in COVID-19. The assay was immunoSEQ multiplex PCR, and TCRdb's table has in-frame clones only and misses some. The sample lists 150,000 to 200,000 clones, over 80% occurring once. The sequenced sample was peripheral blood. These receptors were taken from a young woman with acute or convalescent COVID-19. CDR3s include the opening cysteine and the closing phenylalanine or tryptophan. Each record gives: CDR3 protein, CDR3 DNA, clone size, V gene, J gene, D gene. The D gene is left open where the match is weak. Only part of the rows carry a size: once, few, many, or a class if the clone is expanded.

CASSIEHRSYEQYF	TGTGCCAGCAGTATCGAACACCGATCCTACGAGCAGTACTTC	NA	TRBV6-5	TRBJ2-7	NA
CASSIRGSGNTIYF	TGTGCCAGTAGTATACGGGGATCCGGAAACACCATATATTTT	NA	TRBV19	TRBJ1-3	NA
CASSSLGQYGGTQYF	TGTGCCAGCAGCTCACTTGGACAGTACGGAGGGACCCAGTACTTC	NA	TRBV7-7	TRBJ2-5	NA
CATSREMGLAGGEQFF	TGTGCCACCAGCAGAGAAATGGGACTAGCGGGGGGAGAGCAGTTCTTC	NA	TRBV15	TRBJ2-1	TRBD2
CASSFVLGGTYGYTF	TGTGCCAGCAGCTTCGTTTTAGGCGGGACCTATGGCTACACCTTC	NA	TRBV7-2	TRBJ1-2	NA
CASSLSPGGPAEQYF	TGTGCCAGCAGCTTAAGCCCGGGGGGGCCAGCCGAGCAGTACTTC	NA	TRBV7-2	TRBJ2-7	TRBD2
CASSFPSGSGLFPEQYF	TGTGCCAGCAGCTTCCCTTCGGGGAGCGGGCTCTTCCCCGAGCAGTACTTC	NA	TRBV7-9	TRBJ2-7	NA
CAWSVRLGVGGEAFF	TGTGCCTGGAGTGTACGTCTCGGGGTAGGAGGAGAAGCTTTCTTT	NA	TRBV30	TRBJ1-1	NA
CASSPQEAGANVLTF	TGTGCCAGCAGCCCCCAGGAGGCTGGGGCCAACGTCCTGACTTTC	NA	TRBV27	TRBJ2-6	NA
CASSYRWEVYNEQFF	TGTGCCAGCAGTTACAGGTGGGAGGTCTACAATGAGCAGTTCTTC	NA	TRBV6-5	TRBJ2-1	NA
CASGLDSSGNTIYF	TGTGCTAGTGGCCTGGACAGCTCTGGAAACACCATATATTTT	NA	TRBV12-5	TRBJ1-3	NA
CASSLDSRGREDTFF	TGTGCCAGCAGCCTGGACTCGAGGGGGCGCGAGGACACTTTCTTT	few	TRBV7-9	TRBJ1-1	TRBD1
CSVKGRGGGNTGELFF	TGCAGCGTTAAAGGCCGGGGAGGGGGTAACACCGGGGAGCTGTTTTTT	NA	TRBV29-1	TRBJ2-2	NA
CASTTGGSPLHF	TGTGCCAGTACGACGGGAGGCTCACCCCTCCACTTT	NA	TRBV19	TRBJ1-6	NA
CSVDGTSGPSGIGELFF	TGCAGCGTTGATGGGACTAGCGGTCCCTCTGGGATCGGGGAGCTGTTTTTT	NA	TRBV29-1	TRBJ2-2	TRBD2
CASSVGSGQLGNTIYF	TGTGCCAGCAGCGTAGGATCAGGGCAACTTGGAAACACCATATATTTT	NA	TRBV9	TRBJ1-3	NA
CASSITEGGSNEQFF	TGTGCCAGTAGTATTACGGAGGGAGGCTCCAATGAGCAGTTCTTC	NA	TRBV19	TRBJ2-1	NA
CASSHGGTGPGEQYF	TGCGCCAGCAGCCACGGGGGGACAGGCCCGGGTGAGCAGTACTTC	NA	TRBV4-1	TRBJ2-7	NA
CASTSTGLGGEKLFF	TGTGCCAGTACCTCGACAGGGCTCGGGGGTGAAAAACTGTTTTTT	NA	TRBV19	TRBJ1-4	TRBD1
CASSFRGLSYNEQFF	TGTGCCAGCAGTTTCAGGGGGCTCTCCTACAATGAGCAGTTCTTC	few	TRBV27	TRBJ2-1	TRBD1
CASSAWTGGSGANVLTF	TGTGCCAGCAGTGCCTGGACAGGGGGCTCTGGGGCCAACGTCCTGACTTTC	NA	TRBV28	TRBJ2-6	TRBD1
CASSGGTSGAYEQYF	TGTGCCAGCAGTGGGGGGACTAGCGGGGCCTACGAGCAGTACTTC	NA	TRBV28	TRBJ2-7	TRBD2
CASSERGASNQPQHF	TGTGCCAGCAGTGAACGGGGGGCGAGCAATCAGCCCCAGCATTTT	NA	TRBV6-1	TRBJ1-5	NA